The source of this TCR beta chain is a study of circulating and synovial CD4+ cells in juvenile arthritis. Regarding the study as a whole: Diversity here was lower than in bulk blood CD4 cells. These blood cells shared more CDR3 sequences with synovium than bulk blood. Bulk blood CD4 samples held at least an order of magnitude more or fewer genomes than CPL.

The table came from immunoSEQ multiplex PCR; TCRdb's copy has only in-frame clones and leaves some out. Of about 35,000 clones in the sample, nearly 95% were seen once. To note about this clone: Antigen unknown.

Samples derive from patients with active juvenile idiopathic arthritis. Germline V gene sequence: CDR1 SGHNT, CDR2 YYREEE (reference sequence). CDR3 length: 15 amino acids. The ends lost 3 bases at V and 5 bases at J; junction bases unmatched: 5. This chain connects TRBV5-4 to TRBJ1-4; 9 bases are a match to TRBD1. The source of this sequence is a human donor with juvenile idiopathic arthritis. Sequencing was done on a sample of CD4+ T cells from blood. In nucleotides, the CDR3 is TGTGCCAGCAGCTCAAACAGGGGGCCGAATGAAAAACTGTTTTTT. Translating it yields CASSSNRGPNEKLFF.